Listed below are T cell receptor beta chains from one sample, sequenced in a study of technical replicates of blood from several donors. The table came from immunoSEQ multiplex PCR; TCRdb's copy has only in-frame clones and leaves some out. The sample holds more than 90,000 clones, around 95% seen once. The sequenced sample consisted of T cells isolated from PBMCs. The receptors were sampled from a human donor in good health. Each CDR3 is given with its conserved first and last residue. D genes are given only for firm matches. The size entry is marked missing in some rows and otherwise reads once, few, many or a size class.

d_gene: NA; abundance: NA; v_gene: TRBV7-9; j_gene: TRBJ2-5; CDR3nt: TGTGCCAGCAGCATCCCCCGGCAGGGTGGGCTGACCCAGTACTTC; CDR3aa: CASSIPRQGGLTQYF
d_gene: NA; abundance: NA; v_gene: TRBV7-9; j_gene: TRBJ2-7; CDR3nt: TGTGCCAGCAGCTCTCGGGACTCTCTCTACGAGCGGCAGTACTTC; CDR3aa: CASSSRDSLYERQYF
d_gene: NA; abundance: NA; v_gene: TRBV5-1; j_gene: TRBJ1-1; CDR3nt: TGCGCCAGCAGCTTCCGGGACACCATCTCCCCGAACACTGAAGCTTTCTTT; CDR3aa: CASSFRDTISPNTEAFF
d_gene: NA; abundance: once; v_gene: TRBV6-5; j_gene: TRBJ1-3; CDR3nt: TGTGCCAGCAGGGGGGGATTCTCTGGAAACACCATATATTTT; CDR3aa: CASRGGFSGNTIYF
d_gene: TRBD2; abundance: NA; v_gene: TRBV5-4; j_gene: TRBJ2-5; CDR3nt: TGTGCCAGCAGCCTTCTAGCGGGAGTTCAAGAGACCCAGTACTTC; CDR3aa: CASSLLAGVQETQYF
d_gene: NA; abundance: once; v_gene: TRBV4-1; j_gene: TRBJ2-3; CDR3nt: TGCGCCAGCAGCCAAGATCAGGAGGGAGGTGGCACAGATACGCAGTATTTT; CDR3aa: CASSQDQEGGGTDTQYF
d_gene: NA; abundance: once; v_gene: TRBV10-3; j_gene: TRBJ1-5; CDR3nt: TGTGCCATCAGTGAAACAGGGTCAATCAATCAGCCCCAGCATTTT; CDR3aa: CAISETGSINQPQHF
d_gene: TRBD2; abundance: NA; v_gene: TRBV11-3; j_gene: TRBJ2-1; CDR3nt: TGTGCCAGCAGCTTAACGGGAGGGGTCGATGAGCAGTTCTTC; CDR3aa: CASSLTGGVDEQFF
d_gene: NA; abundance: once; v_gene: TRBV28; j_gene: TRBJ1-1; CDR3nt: TGTGCCAGCGTGTTGAGGAACACTGAAGCTTTCTTT; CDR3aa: CASVLRNTEAFF
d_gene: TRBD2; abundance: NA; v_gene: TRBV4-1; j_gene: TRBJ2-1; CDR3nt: TGCGCCAGCAGCTCTATAGCGGGCCTCTCCTACAATGAGCAGTTCTTC; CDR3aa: CASSSIAGLSYNEQFF
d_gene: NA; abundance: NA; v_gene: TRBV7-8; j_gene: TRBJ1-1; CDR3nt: TGTGCCAGCAGTCCGATGGCAGGAATGGTCGAAGCTTTCTTT; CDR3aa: CASSPMAGMVEAFF
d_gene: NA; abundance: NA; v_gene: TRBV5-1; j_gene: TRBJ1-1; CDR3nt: TGCGCCAGCAGCTTGGCCGGGACAAGTGGGGAAGCTTTCTTT; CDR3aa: CASSLAGTSGEAFF
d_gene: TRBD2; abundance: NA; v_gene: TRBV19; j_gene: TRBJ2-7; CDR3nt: TGTGCCAGTAGGGGGCCTTCCTTCGGACTAGCGGGAATCTACGAGCAGTACTTC; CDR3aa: CASRGPSFGLAGIYEQYF
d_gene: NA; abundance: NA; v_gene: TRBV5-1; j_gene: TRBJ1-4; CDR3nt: TGCGCCAGCCAACTCGGGCAGGGTAATGAAAAACTGTTTTTT; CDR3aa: CASQLGQGNEKLFF
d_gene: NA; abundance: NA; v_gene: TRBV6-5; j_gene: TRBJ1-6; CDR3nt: TGTGCCAGCAGTCACGACAGGAATAATTCACCCCTCCACTTT; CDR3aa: CASSHDRNNSPLHF
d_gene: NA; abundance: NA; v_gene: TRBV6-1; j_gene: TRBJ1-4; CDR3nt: TGTGCCAGCAGTGAAAGGGGCAAGGGGGAGAGGGAAAAACTGTTTTTT; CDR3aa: CASSERGKGEREKLFF
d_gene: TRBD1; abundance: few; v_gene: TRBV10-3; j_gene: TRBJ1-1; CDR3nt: TGTGCCATCAGTGAGTGGGGACAGGGGACCACTGAAGCTTTCTTT; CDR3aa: CAISEWGQGTTEAFF
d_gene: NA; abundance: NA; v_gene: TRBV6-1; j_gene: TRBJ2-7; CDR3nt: TGTGCCAGCAGCGGAGTGGAGGGGAGCTCCTACGAGCAGTACTTC; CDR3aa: CASSGVEGSSYEQYF
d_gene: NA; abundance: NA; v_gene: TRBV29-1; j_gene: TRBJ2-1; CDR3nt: TGCAGCGTACATGGCAGCGGTCTACAAGGTGAGCAGTTCTTC; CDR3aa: CSVHGSGLQGEQFF
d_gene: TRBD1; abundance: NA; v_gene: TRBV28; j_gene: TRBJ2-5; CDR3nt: TGTGCCAGCAGTTTATTCGGGACAGGGCAAGAGACCCAGTACTTC; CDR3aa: CASSLFGTGQETQYF
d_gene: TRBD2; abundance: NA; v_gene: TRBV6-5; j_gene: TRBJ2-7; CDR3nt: TGTGCCAGCAGTTACTCGACTAGCGGGAGTAATCGCGAGCAGTACTTC; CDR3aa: CASSYSTSGSNREQYF
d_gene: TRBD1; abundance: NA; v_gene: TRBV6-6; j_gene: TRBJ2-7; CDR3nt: TGTGCCAGCAGTTACTTCCGGGACAGGGCCTACGAGCAGTACTTC; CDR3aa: CASSYFRDRAYEQYF
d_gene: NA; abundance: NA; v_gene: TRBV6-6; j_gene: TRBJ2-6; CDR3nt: TGTGCCACGGCCCTAGGCTCTGGGGCCAACGTCCTGACTTTC; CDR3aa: CATALGSGANVLTF
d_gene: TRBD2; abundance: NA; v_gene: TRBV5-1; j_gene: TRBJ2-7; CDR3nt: TGCGCCAGCAGCGCGGGGACTAGATTGTACGAGCAGTACTTC; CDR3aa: CASSAGTRLYEQYF
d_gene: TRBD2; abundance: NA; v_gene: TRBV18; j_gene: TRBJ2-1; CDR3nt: TGTGCCAGCTCAATCGGAACTAGCGGGATCGATGAGCAGTTCTTC; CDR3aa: CASSIGTSGIDEQFF
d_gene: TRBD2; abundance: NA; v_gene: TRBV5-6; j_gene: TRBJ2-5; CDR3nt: TGTGCCAGCAGCCAAGCGGGACCCCGAATCCGTTCCCAGTACTTC; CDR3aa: CASSQAGPRIRSQYF
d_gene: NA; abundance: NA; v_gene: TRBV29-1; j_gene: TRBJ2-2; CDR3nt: TGCAGCGTTGTGGTCTGGAGGTCTAACACCGGGGAGCTGTTTTTT; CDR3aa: CSVVVWRSNTGELFF
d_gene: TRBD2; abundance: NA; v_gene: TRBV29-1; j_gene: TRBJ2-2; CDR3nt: TGCAGCGTTGAAGTTAGCCTAGCGGTAAACACCGGGGAGCTGTTTTTT; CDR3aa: CSVEVSLAVNTGELFF
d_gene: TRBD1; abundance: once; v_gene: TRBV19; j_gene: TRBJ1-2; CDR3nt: TGTGCCAGTAGTTTGACAGGGTATGACTATAACTATGGCTACACCTTC; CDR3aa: CASSLTGYDYNYGYTF
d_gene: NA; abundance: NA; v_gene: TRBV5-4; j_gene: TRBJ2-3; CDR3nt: TGTGCCAGCAGCTTGGTAGCAGATACGCAGTATTTT; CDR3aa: CASSLVADTQYF
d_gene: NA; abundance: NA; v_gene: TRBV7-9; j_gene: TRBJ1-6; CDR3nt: TGTATGCCCACCACCTACAGAAGTGATTCACCCCTCCACTTT; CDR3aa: CMPTTYRSDSPLHF
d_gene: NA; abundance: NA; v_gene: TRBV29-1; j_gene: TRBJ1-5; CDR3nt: TGCAGCGTTGAGGGGGCTGGGCAGCCCCAGCATTTT; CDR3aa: CSVEGAGQPQHF